The 14 T cell receptor beta chains below were found in one sample sequenced in a study of T cell repertoires in cytomegalovirus infection. Their cognate antigens are unknown. TCRdb reprocessed the reads via MiXCR and lists one record per CDR3 protein. The table has about 68,000 distinct CDR3 sequences, more than 20% seen once; the top ten hold 60% to 80%. The source material was PBMCs, sequenced either directly or after in vitro stimulation (not recorded which). The source of these receptors is a human donor in good health (CMV status not recorded). Some clones in this sample may be carry-over from other donors' samples.

This clonotype was seen only a few times. The chain is built from TRBV7-3 and TRBJ2-1; TRBD2 matches 8 bases. Germline lookup yields CDR1 SGHTA and CDR2 FQGTGA. The CDR3 length is 14 residues. The ends lost 6 bases at V and 9 bases at J; junction bases unmatched: 10. The CDR3 nucleotides are TGTGCCAGCAGACCGGGACTAGGACGTATTGAGCAGTTCTTC. This translates into CASRPGLGRIEQFF.

The chain has TRBV27 and TRBJ1-2, with TRBD1 matching 8 bases. The junction had 6 bases not matched to a gene; V was cut back by 10 bases and J by 2 bases. CDR3 length: 13 amino acids. Germline loops: CDR1 MNHEY, CDR2 SMNVEV (reference sequence). CDR3 amino acids: CAIGQGRNYGYTF. In nucleotides, the CDR3 is TGTGCCATCGGACAGGGACGAAACTATGGCTACACCTTC.

The table lists this clonotype with a few counts. The chain couples TRBV28 to TRBJ2-1, with D hard to call. V lost 6 bases and J 7 bases, leaving 13 bases between the germline ends. The CDR3 totals 13 residues. Germline V gene sequence: CDR1 MDHEN, CDR2 SYDVKM. The CDR3 is CASRHLSRNEQFF. DNA of the CDR3: TGTGCCAGCAGGCACCTTTCTAGGAATGAGCAGTTCTTC.

This clonotype was observed at least ten times. The rearrangement uses TRBV7-2 and TRBJ2-7, with 8 nucleotides matching TRBD2. The CDR3 totals 14 residues. Trimming cost V 5 bases and J 0 bases; bases outside gene matches: 3. In germline, CDR1 is SGHTA, CDR2 FQGNSA. The CDR3 coding sequence is TGTGCCAGCAGCCCAAGCGGGAGCTCCTACGAGCAGTACGTC. Amino acids: CASSPSGSSYEQYV.

J is TRBJ2-1 and V is TRBV12-3 or TRBV12-4; 11 bases map to TRBD2. Trimming at V came to 4 bases and at J to 0 bases, leaving 5 bases not matched to a gene. This CDR3 spans 17 amino acids. In DNA form, the CDR3 reads TGTGCCAGCAGTTCAGGGACTAGCGGTAGCTCCTACAATGAGCAGTTCTTC. This translates into CASSSGTSGSSYNEQFF.

This clonotype was detected many times. The gene calls are TRBV7-2 and TRBJ2-5; 8 nucleotides agree with TRBD1. Germline V gene data show CDR1 as SGHTA and CDR2 as FQGNSA. CDR3 length: 15 amino acids. Trimming took 4 bases from V and 4 from J; bases not matched to a gene: 8. The CDR3 nucleotides read TGTGCCAGCAGCTCCGGTGCAGACAGGGGAGAGACCCAGTACTTC. Protein product: CASSSGADRGETQYF.

The chain employs TRBV6-5 and TRBJ2-3; the match to TRBD2 covers 8 bases. The CDR3 totals 14 residues. The trim removed 5 bases at V and 3 bases at J, leaving 4 bases unmatched. Per germline, CDR1 MNHEY and CDR2 SVGAGI. CDR3 region: CASSRAGATDTQYF. The CDR3 nucleotides read TGTGCCAGCAGTAGAGCGGGAGCGACAGATACGCAGTATTTT.

This clonotype was counted between two and nine times. DNA of the CDR3: TGCGCCAGCAGCCAGGGTAGTAGGGCCTCGGGCGATGAGCAGTTCTTC. Residues: CASSQGSRASGDEQFF. This chain links TRBV4-3 with TRBJ2-1; D gene uncertain. The CDR3 runs 16 residues. The V end lost 3 bases, the J end lost 8 bases, and 20 bases lay between the germline ends. CDR1 is LGHNA and CDR2 is YSLEER in the germline V gene.

CDR3 sequence reads: CASSFGQGGTQYF. CDR3 DNA: TGTGCCAGCAGTTTCGGACAGGGGGGGACCCAGTACTTC. V and J are TRBV12-3 or TRBV12-4 and TRBJ2-5; 10 positions agree with TRBD1. The CDR3 has 13 residues. V lost 3 bases and J lost 7; bases outside the gene matches: 2.

Many counts were recorded for this clonotype. V is TRBV7-2 and J is TRBJ2-3, with D perhaps matching TRBD1 (6 bases). Trimming stripped 3 bases from V and 2 bases from J, with 9 bases between. Per the germline V gene, CDR1 is SGHTA and CDR2 is FQGNSA. The CDR3 covers 14 residues. In nucleotides, the CDR3 is TGTGCCAGCAGCTTTCAGGGGACCACAGATACGCAGTATTTT. Its protein is CASSFQGTTDTQYF.

The V and J genes are TRBV4-1 and TRBJ2-7; the match to TRBD2 covers 10 bases. J was trimmed by 0 bases and V by 3 bases; bases with no gene match: 2. Per the germline V gene, CDR1 is MGHRA and CDR2 is YSYEKL. CDR3 length: 15 amino acids. The chain's CDR3 is CASSQGLARSYEQYF. CDR3 sequence (DNA): TGCGCCAGCAGCCAGGGACTAGCGCGCTCCTACGAGCAGTACTTC.

Many counts were recorded for this clonotype. The chain joins TRBV5-4 to TRBJ2-5; 10 positions match TRBD2. CDR3 size: 16 residues. The V gene end was trimmed by 0 bases and the J gene end by 7 bases; junction bases not matched to a gene: 9. Germline assignment: CDR1 SGHNT and CDR2 YYREEE (reference sequence). For the CDR3, the DNA is TGTGCCAGCAGCTTGGTGGCTAGCGGGAGTGGTCGGACCCAGTACTTC. It encodes CASSLVASGSGRTQYF.

In this sample, this clonotype turned up a few times. The chain employs TRBV7-2 and TRBJ1-4; maybe TRBD1 (6 bases). CDR1 is SGHTA, CDR2 FQGNSA, per germline. This CDR3 has 16 residues. The V and J ends lost 1 base and 7 bases respectively, with 16 bases between them. The CDR3 DNA follows: TGTGCCAGCAGCTTAGGGGCGGGGCAGGGGACTGAAAAACTGTTTTTT. Translation gives CASSLGAGQGTEKLFF.

This clonotype was detected only a few times. The rearrangement links TRBV5-6 to TRBJ2-7, with 7 bases identical to TRBD1. In germline, CDR1 is SGHDT, CDR2 YYEEEE. This CDR3 contains 15 residues. The junction had 12 bases not matched to a gene; V was cut back by 3 bases and J by 6 bases. The CDR3 DNA is TGTGCCAGCAGCTCGAGACAGGGAATTGGGAGCGAGCAGTACTTC. Amino acids: CASSSRQGIGSEQYF.